This TCR beta chain appears in the sequencing data of a study of T cell repertoires in cytomegalovirus infection. At the level of the study: Both a matching HLA type and CMV infection were indicated by public TCR beta signatures.

This clonotype occurred a few times. Its specificity is unknown. Findings and caveats of the study: HLA-C-restricted CMV clonotypes gave the most frequent clonotype in two of eight donors. Cumulative frequency of public TCR beta families picked out carriers of CMV plus the relevant HLA.

From germline, CDR1 is SEHNR and CDR2 FQNEAQ (reference sequence). The CDR3 extends over 15 amino acids. Trimming removed 1 base at V and 1 base at J, with 9 bases between. TCRdb reprocessed the reads with MiXCR, giving one entry per CDR3 protein. The sample contains a few hundred thousand distinct CDR3 sequences, 17% of which appear only once. The origin of this receptor is a human donor in good health (CMV status not recorded). Some clones in this sample may be carry-over from other donors' samples. The gene calls are TRBV7-9 and TRBJ2-3; D remains unclear. The sequencing input was CD8+ T cells from PBMCs. DNA for the CDR3: TGTGCCAGCAGCTTAGAATACCTAGGCACAGATACGCAGTATTTT. Its translation is CASSLEYLGTDTQYF.